This entry concerns a single T cell receptor (beta chain). Only in-frame clones appear in the TCRdb table, and some are missing; sequencing was by immunoSEQ multiplex PCR. The repertoire has some 110,000 clones, 81% of them found once; the top ten carry roughly 37%. This entry is derived from a study of blood T cell repertoires in COVID-19. Turning to the study itself: Italy, Spain and the United States were the sources of the convalescent and acute COVID-19 samples. PBMCs, B-cell-depleted T cells, or T cells provided the cDNA or gDNA that made up the material.

The sequence came from a man older than 75 with acute or convalescent COVID-19. The specimen was peripheral blood.

CDR3 DNA: TGTGCCAGCAGCTTAACCGGGGGGCGCGAAAAACTGTTTTTT. Its protein product is CASSLTGGREKLFF. The V call is TRBV7-8, the J call TRBJ1-4; possibly TRBD1 for D (6 bases). V dropped 2 bases and J dropped 8 bases, with 12 bases sitting between them. CDR3 length: 14 amino acids. Germline V gene data show CDR1 as SGHVS and CDR2 as FQNEAQ.